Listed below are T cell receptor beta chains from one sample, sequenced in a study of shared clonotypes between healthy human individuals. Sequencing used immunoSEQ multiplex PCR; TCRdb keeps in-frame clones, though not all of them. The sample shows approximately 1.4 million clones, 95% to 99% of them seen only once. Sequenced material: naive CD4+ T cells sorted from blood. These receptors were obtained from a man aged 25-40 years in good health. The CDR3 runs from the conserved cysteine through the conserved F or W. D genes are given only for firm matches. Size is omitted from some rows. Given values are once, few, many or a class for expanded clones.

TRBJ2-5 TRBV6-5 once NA CASSYSAGFGSETQYF TGTGCCAGCAGTTACTCCGCTGGGTTTGGGTCAGAGACCCAGTACTTC
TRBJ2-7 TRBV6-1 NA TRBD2 CASSQERRTSEPYEQYF TGTGCCAGCAGTCAAGAGAGGCGGACTAGCGAACCCTACGAGCAGTACTTC
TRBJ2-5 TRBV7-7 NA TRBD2 CASSPLAGVQETQYF TGTGCCAGCAGCCCACTAGCGGGCGTACAAGAGACCCAGTACTTC
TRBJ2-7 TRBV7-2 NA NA CASSLASSEQYF TGTGCCAGCAGCTTAGCCAGTAGCGAGCAGTACTTC
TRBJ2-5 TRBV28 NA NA CASSSRGRETQYF TGTGCCAGCAGTTCGAGGGGGAGAGAGACCCAGTACTTC
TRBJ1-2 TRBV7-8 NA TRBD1 CASSPGQGVYGYTF TGTGCCAGCAGCCCCGGACAGGGGGTCTATGGCTACACCTTC
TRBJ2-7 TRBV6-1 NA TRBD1 CASSVLGQGGYEQYF TGTGCCAGCAGTGTTTTGGGACAGGGAGGCTACGAGCAGTACTTC
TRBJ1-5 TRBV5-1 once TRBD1 CASSLTGTGGNQPQHF TGCGCCAGCAGCTTGACCGGGACAGGGGGCAATCAGCCCCAGCATTTT
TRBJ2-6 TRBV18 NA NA CASSPLAGVSGANVLTF TGTGCCAGCTCACCACTAGCAGGGGTTTCTGGGGCCAACGTCCTGACTTTC
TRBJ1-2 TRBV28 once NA CASSEFRDSYGYTF TGTGCCAGCAGTGAATTTAGGGACTCCTATGGCTACACCTTC
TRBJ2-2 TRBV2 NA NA CASSDSRPGELFF TGTGCCAGCAGTGATTCTCGCCCCGGGGAGCTGTTTTTT
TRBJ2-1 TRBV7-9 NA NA CASSLGGGWGASNEQFF TGTGCCAGCAGCTTAGGCGGCGGTTGGGGGGCATCCAATGAGCAGTTCTTC
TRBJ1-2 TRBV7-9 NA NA CASSKKTGVFDGYTF TGTGCCAGCAGCAAAAAGACAGGAGTCTTTGATGGCTACACCTTC
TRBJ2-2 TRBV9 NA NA CASSVGVVSTGELFF TGTGCCAGCAGCGTAGGCGTAGTATCCACCGGGGAGCTGTTTTTT
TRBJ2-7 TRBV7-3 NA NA CASSFVRWGEQYF TGTGCCAGCAGCTTCGTCCGGTGGGGCGAGCAGTACTTC
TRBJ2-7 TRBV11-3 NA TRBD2 CASSLAGDYEQYF TGTGCCAGCAGCCTAGCGGGAGACTACGAGCAGTACTTC
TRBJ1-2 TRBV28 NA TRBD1 CASRTLQGRDGYTF TGTGCCAGCAGAACCTTACAGGGGAGAGATGGCTACACCTTC
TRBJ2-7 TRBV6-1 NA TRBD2 CASSEGPPGGRSYEQYF TGTGCCAGCAGTGAAGGCCCCCCGGGGGGTCGCTCCTACGAGCAGTACTTC
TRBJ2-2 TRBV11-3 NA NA CASSSQGTNTGELFF TGTGCCAGCAGCTCACAGGGCACGAACACCGGGGAGCTGTTTTTT
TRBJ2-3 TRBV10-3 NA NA CAISESGDHTDTQYF TGTGCCATCAGTGAGTCAGGGGACCACACAGATACGCAGTATTTT
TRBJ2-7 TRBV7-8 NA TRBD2 CASSVGSSGRFEQYF TGTGCCAGCAGTGTAGGATCTAGCGGGAGGTTCGAGCAGTACTTC
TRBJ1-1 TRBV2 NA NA CASSVLEWGNTEAFF TGTGCCAGCAGTGTTCTGGAGTGGGGAAACACTGAAGCTTTCTTT
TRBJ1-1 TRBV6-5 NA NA CASRPGSLSGTEAFF TGTGCCAGCAGACCAGGTAGTCTATCGGGCACTGAAGCTTTCTTT
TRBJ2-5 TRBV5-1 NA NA CASSLAPVETQYF TGCGCCAGCAGCTTGGCCCCGGTAGAGACCCAGTACTTC
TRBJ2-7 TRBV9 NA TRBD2 CASSVGASGGPYEQYF TGTGCCAGCAGCGTAGGAGCTTCGGGGGGACCCTACGAGCAGTACTTC
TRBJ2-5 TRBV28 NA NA CASSLPFPVAQYF TGTGCCAGCAGTTTGCCCTTTCCTGTCGCCCAGTACTTC
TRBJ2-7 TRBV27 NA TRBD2 CASRRTSESSYEQYF TGTGCCAGCAGGCGGACTAGCGAGAGCTCCTACGAGCAGTACTTC
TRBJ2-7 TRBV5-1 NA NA CASSLVPERSYEQYF TGCGCCAGCAGCTTGGTTCCCGAAAGAAGCTACGAGCAGTACTTC
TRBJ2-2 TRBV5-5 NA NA CASSVLAKNTGELFF TGTGCCAGCAGCGTTCTAGCGAAGAACACCGGGGAGCTGTTTTTT
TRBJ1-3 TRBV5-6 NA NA CASSLAMDTIYF TGTGCCAGCAGCTTGGCCATGGACACCATATATTTT
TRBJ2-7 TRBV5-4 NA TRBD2 CASSFPGTRTYEQYF TGTGCCAGCAGCTTTCCCGGGACTAGGACCTACGAGCAGTACTTC
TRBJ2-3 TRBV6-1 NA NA CASTARGTDTQYF TGTGCCAGCACCGCTAGGGGGACAGATACGCAGTATTTT
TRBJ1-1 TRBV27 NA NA CASTTLGLNTEAFF TGTGCCAGCACTACTTTGGGACTGAACACTGAAGCTTTCTTT
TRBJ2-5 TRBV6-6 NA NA CASSYSIKETQYF TGTGCCAGCAGTTACTCGATTAAAGAGACCCAGTACTTC
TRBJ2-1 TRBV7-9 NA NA CASSFLRLFNEQFF TGTGCCAGCAGCTTTCTAAGGCTATTCAATGAGCAGTTCTTC
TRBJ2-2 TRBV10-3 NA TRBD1 CAISEFAFRDRGTRDGELFF TGTGCCATCAGTGAGTTTGCGTTCCGGGACAGGGGGACCCGTGACGGGGAGCTGTTTTTT
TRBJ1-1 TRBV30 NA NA CAWNRENTEAFF TGTGCCTGGAACAGAGAGAACACTGAAGCTTTCTTT
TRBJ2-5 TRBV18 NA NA CASSPLNGNQETQYF TGTGCCAGCTCACCACTCAACGGTAACCAAGAGACCCAGTACTTC
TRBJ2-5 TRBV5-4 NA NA CASSEDWQETQYF TGTGCCAGCAGCGAGGACTGGCAAGAGACCCAGTACTTC
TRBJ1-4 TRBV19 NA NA CASSILQLDEKLFF TGTGCCAGTAGTATTCTACAGCTCGATGAAAAACTGTTTTTT
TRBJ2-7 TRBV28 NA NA CASSYPDPSYEQYF TGTGCCAGCAGCTATCCTGATCCATCCTACGAGCAGTACTTC
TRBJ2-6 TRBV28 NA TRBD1 CASSPAGQGASGANVLTF TGTGCCAGCAGTCCAGCGGGACAGGGGGCAAGTGGGGCCAACGTCCTGACTTTC
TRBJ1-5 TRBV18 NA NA CASSRDPGPQHF TGTGCCAGCTCACGCGACCCGGGACCCCAGCATTTT
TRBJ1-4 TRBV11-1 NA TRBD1 CASGARGLEKLFF TGTGCCAGCGGGGCCAGGGGGCTTGAAAAACTGTTTTTT
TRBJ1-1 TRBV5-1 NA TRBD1 CASSLGQGYTEAFF TGCGCCAGCAGCTTGGGACAGGGGTACACTGAAGCTTTCTTT
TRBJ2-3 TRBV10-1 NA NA CASRTGRLGSTDTQYF TGCGCCAGCAGGACAGGGAGGCTAGGGAGCACAGATACGCAGTATTTT
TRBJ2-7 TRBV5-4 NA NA CASSAGGRAPYEQYF TGTGCCAGCAGTGCCGGGGGCAGGGCTCCCTACGAGCAGTACTTC
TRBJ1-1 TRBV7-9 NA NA CASSLGGNLLNTEAFF TGTGCCAGCAGCTTGGGGGGTAATCTCCTGAACACTGAAGCTTTCTTT
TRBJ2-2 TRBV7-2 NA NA CASSFRTGTSNTGELFF TGTGCCAGCAGCTTCCGGACCGGGACATCGAACACCGGGGAGCTGTTTTTT
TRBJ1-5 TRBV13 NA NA CASSFGGVQPQHF TGTGCCAGCAGCTTCGGGGGGGTCCAGCCCCAGCATTTT
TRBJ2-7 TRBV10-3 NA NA CAISDANEQYF TGTGCCATCAGTGACGCAAACGAGCAGTACTTC
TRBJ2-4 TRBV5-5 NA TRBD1 CASSLGGAKNIQYF TGTGCCAGCAGCTTAGGGGGCGCTAAAAACATTCAGTACTTC
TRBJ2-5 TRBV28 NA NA CASSLYKGPQETQYF TGTGCCAGCAGTTTATACAAGGGGCCCCAAGAGACCCAGTACTTC
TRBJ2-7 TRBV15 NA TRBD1 CATSRVGTGGFEQYF TGTGCCACCAGCAGAGTCGGGACAGGGGGCTTCGAGCAGTACTTC
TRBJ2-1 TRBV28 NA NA CASTERSDYNEQFF TGTGCCAGCACCGAAAGATCCGACTACAATGAGCAGTTCTTC
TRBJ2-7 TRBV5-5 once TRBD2 CASSLVPSGSREQYF TGTGCCAGCAGCTTGGTACCTAGCGGGAGTCGCGAGCAGTACTTC